This TCR beta chain is from a study of cytomegalovirus exposure and HLA in healthy donors. Across the study: HLA-typed donors were the source of approximately 85 million unique TCRs, which an early data release held. Study-level points and caveats: It was around 160 TCR beta chains that were listed as cytomegalovirus-associated. The analysis excluded some indistinguishable V segments, including TRBV6-2 and TRBV6-3.

The CDR3 covers 16 residues. With 0 bases removed from V and 0 bases from J, the gap between germline ends came to 13 bases. Germline V lookup: CDR1 SQVTM, CDR2 ANQGSEA. In regard to this clone: The antigen is not known.

The PCR contained 60 Vbeta and 13 Jbeta primers. Measured with immunoSEQ multiplex PCR; TCRdb has only the in-frame clones, and not every one. The sample has around 200,000 clones, 75% to 80% seen once. Sequencing was performed on PBMCs. The receptor was derived from a man aged 18-30 years in good health and CMV-seronegative. The chain is built from TRBV29-1 and TRBJ2-3, with D possibly TRBD1 on 6 matching bases. For the CDR3, the DNA is TGCAGCGTTGAAGATCGCCGAAGGGGGAGCACAGATACGCAGTATTTT. This codes for CSVEDRRRGSTDTQYF.